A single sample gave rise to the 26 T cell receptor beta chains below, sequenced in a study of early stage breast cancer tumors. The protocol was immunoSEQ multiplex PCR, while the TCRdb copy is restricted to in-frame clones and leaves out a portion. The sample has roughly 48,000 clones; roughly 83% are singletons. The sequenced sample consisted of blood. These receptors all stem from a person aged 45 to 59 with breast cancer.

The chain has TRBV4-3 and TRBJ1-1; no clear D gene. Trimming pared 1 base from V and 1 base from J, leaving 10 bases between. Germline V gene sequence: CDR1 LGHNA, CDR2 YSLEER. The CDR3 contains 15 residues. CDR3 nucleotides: TGCGCCAGCAGCCAAGTGATGGTTGGGAACACTGAAGCTTTCTTT. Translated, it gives CASSQVMVGNTEAFF.

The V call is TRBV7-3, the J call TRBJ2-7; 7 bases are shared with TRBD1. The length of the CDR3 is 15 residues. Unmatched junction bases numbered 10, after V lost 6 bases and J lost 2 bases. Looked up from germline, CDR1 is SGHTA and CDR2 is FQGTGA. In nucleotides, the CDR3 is TGTGCCAGCAGTAAAGGTGGGACAGAGACCTACGAGCAGTACTTC. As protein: CASSKGGTETYEQYF.

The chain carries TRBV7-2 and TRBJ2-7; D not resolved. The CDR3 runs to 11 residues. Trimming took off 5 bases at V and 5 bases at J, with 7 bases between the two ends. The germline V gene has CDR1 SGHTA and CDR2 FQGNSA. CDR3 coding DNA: TGTGCCAGCAGCCTAGTTAACGAGCAGTACTTC. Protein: CASSLVNEQYF. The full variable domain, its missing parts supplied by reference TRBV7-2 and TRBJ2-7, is GAGVSQSPSNKVTEKGKDVELRCDPISGHTALYWYRQSLGQGLEFLIYFQGNSAPDKSGLPSDRFSAERTGGSVSTLTIQRTQQEDSAVYLCASSLVNEQYFGPGTRLTVT.

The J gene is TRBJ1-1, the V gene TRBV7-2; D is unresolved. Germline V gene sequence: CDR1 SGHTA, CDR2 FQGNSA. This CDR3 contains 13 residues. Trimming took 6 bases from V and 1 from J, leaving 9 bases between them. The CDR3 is CASSGQENTEAFF. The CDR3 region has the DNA TGTGCCAGCAGTGGCCAGGAGAACACTGAAGCTTTCTTT. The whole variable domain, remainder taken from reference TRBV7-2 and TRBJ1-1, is GAGVSQSPSNKVTEKGKDVELRCDPISGHTALYWYRQSLGQGLEFLIYFQGNSAPDKSGLPSDRFSAERTGGSVSTLTIQRTQQEDSAVYLCASSGQENTEAFFGQGTRLTVV.

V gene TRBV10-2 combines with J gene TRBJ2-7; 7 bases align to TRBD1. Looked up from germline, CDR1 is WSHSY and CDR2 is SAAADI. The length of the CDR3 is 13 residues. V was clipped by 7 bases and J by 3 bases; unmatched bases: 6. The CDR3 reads CASTPRDSYEQYF. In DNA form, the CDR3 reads TGCGCCAGCACTCCGAGGGACAGCTACGAGCAGTACTTC.

This CDR3 reads CASRANGGNTEAFF. CDR3 bases: TGTGCCAGCAGGGCGAACGGAGGGAACACTGAAGCTTTCTTT. The chain employs TRBV27 and TRBJ1-1; D is undetermined. The germline CDR1 and CDR2 sequences are MNHEY and SMNVEV (reference sequence). The V end lost 6 bases, the J end lost 1 base, and 12 bases lay between the germline ends. The CDR3 runs 14 residues.

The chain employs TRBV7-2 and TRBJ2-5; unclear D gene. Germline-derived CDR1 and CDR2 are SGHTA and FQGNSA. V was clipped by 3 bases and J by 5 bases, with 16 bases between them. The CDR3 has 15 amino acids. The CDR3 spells CASSFVSPERETQYF. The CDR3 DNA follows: TGTGCCAGCAGCTTTGTGAGTCCCGAGAGGGAGACCCAGTACTTC.

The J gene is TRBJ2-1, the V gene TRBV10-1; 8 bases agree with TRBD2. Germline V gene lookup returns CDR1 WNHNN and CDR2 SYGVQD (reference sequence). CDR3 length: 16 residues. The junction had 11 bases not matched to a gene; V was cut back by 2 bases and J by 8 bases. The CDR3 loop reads CASSEETSGPNYEQFF. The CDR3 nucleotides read TGCGCCAGCAGTGAGGAAACTAGCGGACCTAACTATGAGCAGTTCTTC.

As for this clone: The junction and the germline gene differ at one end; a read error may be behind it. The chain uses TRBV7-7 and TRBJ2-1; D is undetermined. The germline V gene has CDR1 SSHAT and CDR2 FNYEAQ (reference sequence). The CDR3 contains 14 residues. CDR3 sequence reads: CASSFGLSGNEQFF. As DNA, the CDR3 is TGTGCTAGCAGCTTCGGCCTGTCTGGCAATGAGCAGTTCTTC.

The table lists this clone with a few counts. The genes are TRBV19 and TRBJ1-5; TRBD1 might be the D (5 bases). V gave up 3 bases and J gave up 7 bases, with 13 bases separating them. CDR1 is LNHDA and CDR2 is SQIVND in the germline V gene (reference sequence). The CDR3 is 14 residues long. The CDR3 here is CASSILSGSQPQHF. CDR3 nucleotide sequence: TGTGCCAGTAGTATTTTGTCAGGGTCGCAGCCCCAGCATTTT.

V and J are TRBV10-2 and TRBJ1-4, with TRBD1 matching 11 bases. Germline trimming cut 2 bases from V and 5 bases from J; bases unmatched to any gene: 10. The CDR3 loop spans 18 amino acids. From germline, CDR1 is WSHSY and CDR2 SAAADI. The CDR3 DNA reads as TGCGCCAGCAGTGAGCTAGGACAGGGGGCGGGTCCGAATGAAAAACTGTTTTTT. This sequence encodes CASSELGQGAGPNEKLFF.

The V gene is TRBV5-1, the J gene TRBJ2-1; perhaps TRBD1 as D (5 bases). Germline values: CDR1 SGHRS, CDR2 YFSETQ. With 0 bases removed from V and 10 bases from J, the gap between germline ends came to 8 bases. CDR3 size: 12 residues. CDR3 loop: CASSLVGAEQFF. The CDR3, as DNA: TGCGCCAGCAGCTTGGTTGGGGCCGAGCAGTTCTTC.

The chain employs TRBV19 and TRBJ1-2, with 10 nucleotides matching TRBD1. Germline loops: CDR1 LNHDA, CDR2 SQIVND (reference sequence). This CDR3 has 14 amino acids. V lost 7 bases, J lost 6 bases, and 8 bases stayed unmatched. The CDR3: CASTQEGQGHGYTF. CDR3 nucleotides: TGTGCCAGTACCCAAGAGGGACAGGGGCATGGCTACACCTTC.

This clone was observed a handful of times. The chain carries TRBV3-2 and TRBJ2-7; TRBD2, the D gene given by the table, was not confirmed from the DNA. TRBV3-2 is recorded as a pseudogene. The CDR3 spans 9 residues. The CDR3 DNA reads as TGTGCCAGCAGCCCGTGGCAGTACTTC. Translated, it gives CASSPWQYF.

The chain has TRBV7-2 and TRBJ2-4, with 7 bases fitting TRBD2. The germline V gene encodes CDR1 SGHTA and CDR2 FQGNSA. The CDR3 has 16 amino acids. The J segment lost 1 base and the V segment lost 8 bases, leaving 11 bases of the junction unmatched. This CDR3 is CASGPWEGGAKNIQYF. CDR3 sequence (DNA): TGTGCCAGCGGTCCTTGGGAGGGAGGCGCCAAAAACATTCAGTACTTC.

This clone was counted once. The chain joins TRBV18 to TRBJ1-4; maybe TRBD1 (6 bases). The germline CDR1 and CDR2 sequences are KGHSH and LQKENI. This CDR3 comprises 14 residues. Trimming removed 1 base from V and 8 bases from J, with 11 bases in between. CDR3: CASSPRGAEEKLFF. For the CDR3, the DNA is TGTGCCAGCTCACCACGGGGGGCTGAAGAAAAACTGTTTTTT.

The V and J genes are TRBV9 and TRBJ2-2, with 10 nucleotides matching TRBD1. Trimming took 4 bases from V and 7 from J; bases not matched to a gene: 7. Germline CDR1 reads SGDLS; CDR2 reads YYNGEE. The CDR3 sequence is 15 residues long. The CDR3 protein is CASSPRQGADGELFF. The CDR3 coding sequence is TGTGCCAGCAGCCCCCGACAGGGGGCCGACGGGGAGCTGTTTTTT.

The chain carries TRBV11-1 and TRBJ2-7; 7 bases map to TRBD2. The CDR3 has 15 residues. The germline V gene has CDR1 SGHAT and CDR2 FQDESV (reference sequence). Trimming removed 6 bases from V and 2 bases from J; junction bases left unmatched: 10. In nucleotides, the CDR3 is TGTGCCAGCAGTCTGGGACTAACCCCTACCTACGAGCAGTACTTC. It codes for CASSLGLTPTYEQYF.

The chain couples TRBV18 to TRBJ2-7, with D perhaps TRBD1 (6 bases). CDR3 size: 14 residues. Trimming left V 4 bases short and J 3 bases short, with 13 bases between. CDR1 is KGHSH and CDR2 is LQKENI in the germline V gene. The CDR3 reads CASSRAGESYEQYF. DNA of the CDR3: TGTGCCAGCTCACGGGCAGGGGAGAGCTACGAGCAGTACTTC.

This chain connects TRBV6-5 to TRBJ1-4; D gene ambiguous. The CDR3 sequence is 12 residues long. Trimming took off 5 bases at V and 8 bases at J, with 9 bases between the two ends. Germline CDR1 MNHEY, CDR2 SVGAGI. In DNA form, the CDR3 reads TGTGCCAGCAGTACCCTAGGGGAAAAACTGTTTTTT. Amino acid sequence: CASSTLGEKLFF.

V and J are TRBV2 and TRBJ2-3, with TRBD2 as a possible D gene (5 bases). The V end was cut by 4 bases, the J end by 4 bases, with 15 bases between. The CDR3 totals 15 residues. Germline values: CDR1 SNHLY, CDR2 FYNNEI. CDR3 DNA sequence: TGTGCCAGCAGTGTACGGATAGCGACCCCAGATACGCAGTATTTT. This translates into CASSVRIATPDTQYF.

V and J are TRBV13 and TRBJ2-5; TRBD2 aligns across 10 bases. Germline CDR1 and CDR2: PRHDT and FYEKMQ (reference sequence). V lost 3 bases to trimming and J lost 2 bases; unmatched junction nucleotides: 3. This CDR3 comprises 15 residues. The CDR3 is CASSFGLAEQETQYF. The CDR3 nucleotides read TGTGCCAGCAGCTTCGGACTAGCGGAACAAGAGACCCAGTACTTC.

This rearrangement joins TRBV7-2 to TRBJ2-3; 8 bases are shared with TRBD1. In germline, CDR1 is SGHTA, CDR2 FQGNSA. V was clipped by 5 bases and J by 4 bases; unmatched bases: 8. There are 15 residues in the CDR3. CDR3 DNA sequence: TGTGCCAGCAGCCCTAACGGACAGGGCGCAGATACGCAGTATTTT. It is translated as CASSPNGQGADTQYF.

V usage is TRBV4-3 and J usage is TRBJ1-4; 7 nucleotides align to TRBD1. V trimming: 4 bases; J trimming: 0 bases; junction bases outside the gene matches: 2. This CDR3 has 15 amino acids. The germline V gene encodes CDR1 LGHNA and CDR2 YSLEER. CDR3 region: CASSRGTATNEKLFF. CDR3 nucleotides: TGCGCCAGCAGCCGGGGGACAGCAACTAATGAAAAACTGTTTTTT.

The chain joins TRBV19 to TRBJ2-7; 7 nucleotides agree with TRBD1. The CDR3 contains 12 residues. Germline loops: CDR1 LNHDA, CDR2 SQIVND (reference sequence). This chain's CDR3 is CAGTGQIYEQYF. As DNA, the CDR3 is TGTGCTGGAACGGGACAGATCTACGAGCAGTACTTC.

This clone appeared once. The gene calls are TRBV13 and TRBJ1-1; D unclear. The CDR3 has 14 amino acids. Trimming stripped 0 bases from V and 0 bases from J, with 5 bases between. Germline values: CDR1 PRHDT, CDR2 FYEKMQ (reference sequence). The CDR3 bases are TGTGCCAGCAGCTTAGGGAAACTGAACACTGAAGCTTTCTTT. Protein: CASSLGKLNTEAFF.